This paragraph covers one T cell receptor beta chain sequence. The antigen is not known. The data derive from a study of OX40 agonist ivuxolimab in advanced cancers. About the study: Participants could have had prior anti-PD-1, anti-PD-L1 or anti-CTLA-4 therapy, and approximately 40% had some. General study findings and limits: The specificity for antigen of the expanded peripheral T cells was not determined.

J was trimmed by 4 bases and V by 3 bases; bases with no gene match: 3. The CDR3 has 14 amino acids. The germline V gene has CDR1 SGHTS and CDR2 YDEGEE. Method: immunoSEQ multiplex PCR; TCRdb's copy keeps in-frame clones and lacks some. The data hold 150,000 to 190,000 clones, with under 95% observed a single time. This TCR came from an adult with an advanced solid tumor such as melanoma, head and neck, liver or kidney cancer. This specimen consisted of CD4+ or CD8+ T cells sorted from blood, obtained in a trial of the OX40 agonist ivuxolimab. The chain recombines TRBV5-8 with TRBJ2-4, with TRBD1 matching over 8 bases. The CDR3 region is CASSSRQGKNIQYF. The CDR3 coding sequence is TGTGCCAGCAGCTCGCGACAGGGGAAAAACATTCAGTACTTC. Combining the CDR3 with reference TRBV5-8 and TRBJ2-4 gives the whole variable domain EAGVTQSPTHLIKTRGQQATLRCSPISGHTSVYWYQQALGLGLQFLLWYDEGEERNRGNFPPRFSGRQFPNYSSELNVNALELEDSALYLCASSSRQGKNIQYFGAGTRLSVL.